This entry features one TCR beta chain sequence. Its antigen remains unidentified. CDR1 and CDR2 from the germline V gene are SEHNR and FQNEAQ (reference sequence). The CDR3 runs to 14 residues. J was trimmed by 5 bases and V by 6 bases; bases with no gene match: 7. The data belong to a study of T cells in Graves' hyperthyroidism and ophthalmopathy. Study results and limitations: Peripheral blood also featured most of the thyroid clonotypes expanded above 0.001. Patients with ophthalmopathy were separated from those with stable hyperthyroidism by a 13 V-J model.

RNA transcripts yielded amplified TCR beta CDR3 regions. RT-PCR in the first round (using the HTBI primer set) targeted the TCR CDR3. TCRdb re-called the multiplex PCR reads through MiXCR, storing one row per CDR3 protein. The sample lists more than 550,000 distinct CDR3 sequences, around 16% occurring once. The chain recombines TRBV7-9 with TRBJ1-2; 9 bases are shared with TRBD1. This clonotype was sampled from a man aged 45-65 years with Graves' hyperthyroidism. Input material: blood. The CDR3 reads CASSPSGTGYGYTF. The CDR3, as DNA: TGTGCCAGCAGTCCCTCCGGGACAGGGTATGGCTACACCTTC.